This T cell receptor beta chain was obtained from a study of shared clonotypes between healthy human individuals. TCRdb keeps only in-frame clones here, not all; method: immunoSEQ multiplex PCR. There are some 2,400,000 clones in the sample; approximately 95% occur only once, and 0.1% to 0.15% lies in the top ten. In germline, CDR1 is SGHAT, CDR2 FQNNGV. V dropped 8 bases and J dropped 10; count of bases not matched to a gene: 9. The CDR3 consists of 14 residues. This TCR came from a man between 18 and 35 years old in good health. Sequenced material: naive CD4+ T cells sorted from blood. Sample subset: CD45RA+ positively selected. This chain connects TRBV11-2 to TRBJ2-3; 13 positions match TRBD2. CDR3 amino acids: CASLSPGLAGSQYF. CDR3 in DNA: TGTGCCAGCTTGTCGCCGGGACTAGCGGGGTCGCAGTATTTT.